The present T cell receptor (beta chain) was sequenced within a study of blood T cells in healthy people across ages. Background on the study: Through template switching, about one barcoded beta molecule was captured per two T cells, as measured in model experiments.

Worth noting for this clonotype: What it binds is unknown.

Study-wide findings and caveats: In older individuals, TCR beta diversity per million T cells was lower, falling roughly linearly with age. More naive CD4+ cells and higher diversity were found in long-lived than in aged donors. Leaving the PBMCs unsorted stopped any conclusive comparison of naive versus antigen-experienced cells.

A sample-barcoded 5' primer and a J-beta primer mix were used in a second PCR of about 7 to 12 cycles. TCRdb processed the 5' RACE reads anew with MiXCR; each CDR3 protein has one entry. The sample includes fewer than 800,000 distinct CDR3 sequences, about half seen only once; the top ten take about a third. Deletions cut 8 bases from V and 0 bases from J, with 10 bases between. The length of the CDR3 is 14 residues. In germline, CDR1 is ENHRY, CDR2 SYGVKD. The source is an older woman in good health. Material for sequencing was blood. The V and J genes are TRBV10-3 and TRBJ2-2; D uncertain. The CDR3 DNA reads as TGTGCCATCGGCCGCGATGCGAACACCGGGGAGCTGTTTTTT. This gives the protein CAIGRDANTGELFF.